Sequencing of this T cell receptor (beta chain) was carried out in a study of beta chain features in type 1 diabetes. Across the study: Across every sample, 107,917,701 sorted cells were examined in total. Study-level results: It was not settled here whether HLA type affects TCRB rearrangement. A moderate, significant TCRB CDR3 shortening appeared in type 1 diabetes across four CD4+ subsets. In patients and controls equally, PCR might favor templates that are shorter.

This CDR3 has 15 amino acids. Trimming left V 6 bases short and J 0 bases short, with 15 bases between. The germline V gene has CDR1 SQVTM and CDR2 ANQGSEA. Of the isolated RNA, all was reverse transcribed, and so the sequenced material was expressed TCRB transcripts. Assay: immunoSEQ multiplex PCR; the TCRdb copy retains only in-frame clones and omits some. Here the sample spans fewer than 500,000 clones, over 11% being singletons. In its sample, this clone was seen a few times. Its antigen is as yet unknown. The rearrangement uses TRBV29-1 and TRBJ1-3; D ambiguous. Material for sequencing was naive CD4+ T cells from blood. The sequence was collected from a man younger than 45 in good health. The chain's CDR3 is CSVGSIESSGNTIYF. Here the CDR3 DNA reads TGCAGCGTGGGAAGTATTGAGAGCTCTGGAAACACCATATATTTT. The full variable domain, with the rest looked up from reference TRBV29-1 and TRBJ1-3, is SAVISQKPSRDICQRGTSLTIQCQVDSQVTMMFWYRQQPGQSLTLIATANQGSEATYESGFVIDKFPISRPNLTFSTLTVSNMSPEDSSIYLCSVGSIESSGNTIYFGEGSWLTVV.